This T cell receptor beta chain was captured by sequencing in a study of T cell repertoires in cytomegalovirus infection. Study information: Selection of CMV epitopes for the study included recently identified HLA-C-restricted and well-studied HLA-B-restricted ones. From public TCR beta signatures came an indication of both CMV infection and matching HLA type. The study's findings and limits: The response measured ex vivo was dominated by TCR beta clonotypes (HLA-C-restricted and CMV-specific). Cumulated frequencies of public TCR beta families served to identify carriers of CMV plus the relevant HLA.

V shed 5 bases and J shed 14 bases, with 18 bases lying between them. Germline V gene data show CDR1 as SEHNR and CDR2 as FQNEAQ (reference sequence). The CDR3 loop spans 12 amino acids. Using its own MiXCR run on the reads, TCRdb lists one record per CDR3 protein. The sample has some 700,000 distinct CDR3 sequences, around 30% seen once; the top ten hold 15% to 20%. Regarding this clonotype: The antigen remains undetermined.

This receptor was identified in a human donor in good health (CMV status not recorded). Some clones in this sample may be carry-over from other donors' samples. J is TRBJ2-5 and V is TRBV7-9, with D tentatively TRBD2 (6 bases). This sample comprised cultured PBMCs, obtained from culture after CMV antigen stimulation. As DNA, the CDR3 is TGTGCCAGCAGCACCCGGGACGGGGGAGTTTACTTC. Amino acids: CASSTRDGGVYF.